These 22 T cell receptor delta chains came from one sample sequenced in a study of gamma-delta T cells after stem cell transplantation. TCRdb used CATT to re-call clones from the RT-PCR reads. The table shows 5,500 to 6,500 delta-chain clones, with more than 1.5% occurring only once. The sequenced sample was gamma-delta T cells. The receptors shown here come from a human donor. It is not recorded whose cells these are; they may come from a transplant donor.

With regard to this clone: This DNA translates differently at residue 12 from the TCRdb protein, which is that of a much larger clone; a read error is likely, and the protein shown is the DNA's own translation. The chain couples TRDV2 to TRDJ1; TRDD3 agrees at 9 bases. The CDR3 spans 18 residues. CDR1 is GEAIGNYY and CDR2 is EKD in the germline V gene. With 0 bases clipped from V and 4 bases from J, the junction kept 14 bases outside the gene matches. The CDR3, as DNA: TGTGCCTGTGACACCATCGAAATGGGGATACGCAAAATCGATAAACTCATCTTT. Translated: CACDTIEMGIRKIDKLIF.

Worth noting for this clone: TCRdb's entry gives the protein of a much larger clone, which mismatches this DNA's translation at residue 8, likely from a read error; the protein reported here is translated from the DNA. The gene calls are TRDV2 and TRDJ3, with D tentatively TRDD3 (5 bases). CDR1 GEAIGNYY and CDR2 EKD come from the germline V gene. With 1 base removed from V and 0 bases from J, the gap between germline ends came to 15 bases. This CDR3 is built from 19 residues. CDR3 nucleotides: TGTGCCTGTGACACGCCGGGGACGTCCTCCTCCTGGGACACCCGACAGATGTTTTTC. Its translation: CACDTPGTSSSWDTRQMFF.

By sample fraction, this clone is medium-sized. Other DNA sequences in this specimen translate into the identical CDR3. V gene TRDV2 combines with J gene TRDJ1; the match to TRDD3 covers 13 bases. The trim removed 1 base at V and 3 bases at J, leaving 1 base unmatched. The CDR3 is made up of 15 amino acids. CDR1 is GEAIGNYY, CDR2 EKD, per germline. This CDR3 reads CACDTLGDTSDKLIF. The CDR3 coding sequence is TGTGCCTGTGACACACTGGGGGATACGTCCGATAAACTCATCTTT.

Turning to this clone: TCRdb's listed protein matches a much larger clone and diverges from this DNA's translation at residue 9, likely through a read error; the protein shown comes from the DNA. Other DNA sequences within the sample encode an identical CDR3. The CDR3 coding sequence is TGTGCCTGTGACCCCTTACTGGGGGAGCCGTACACCGATAAACTCATCTTT. Its protein product is CACDPLLGEPYTDKLIF. The genes are TRDV2 and TRDJ1; 9 bases match TRDD3. Germline trimming cut 3 bases from V and 0 bases from J; bases unmatched to any gene: 10. Looked up from germline, CDR1 is GEAIGNYY and CDR2 is EKD. CDR3 length: 17 residues.

By proportion, this clone is medium-sized (0.01 to 0.1%). This sample includes further DNA sequences coding for the same CDR3. V and J are TRDV2 and TRDJ3, with D uncertain. There are 20 residues in the CDR3. Trimming removed 0 bases at V and 5 bases at J, with 22 bases between. CDR1 and CDR2 from the germline V gene are GEAIGNYY and EKD. The CDR3 sequence is CACDTVYSGAGGGDTRQMFF. Here the CDR3 DNA reads TGTGCCTGTGACACCGTGTACTCCGGCGCGGGCGGTGGGGACACCCGACAGATGTTTTTC.

This clone has just a few counts. Being one base from a much bigger clone, this may be a read error. Other DNA sequences in the same sample also yield this CDR3. The rearrangement links TRDV2 to TRDJ1, with D tentatively TRDD3 (5 bases). Per the germline V gene, CDR1 is GEAIGNYY and CDR2 is EKD. This CDR3 is built from 18 residues. V lost 2 bases, J lost 0 bases, and 21 bases lay in between. CDR3 sequence reads: CACDKLSRDPPYTDKLIF. Here the CDR3 DNA reads TGTGCCTGTGACAAGCTGAGTCGGGATCCCCCGTACACCGATAAACTCATCTTT.

This clone was detected only a few times. TCRdb's entry gives the protein of a much larger clone, which mismatches this DNA's translation at residue 5, likely from a read error; the protein reported here is translated from the DNA. The gene calls are TRDV2 and TRDJ1; 9 bases agree with TRDD3. The V gene end was trimmed by 6 bases and the J gene end by 2 bases; junction bases not matched to a gene: 12. The CDR3 length is 16 residues. The germline V gene has CDR1 GEAIGNYY and CDR2 EKD. CDR3 bases: TGTGCCTGTTCCACACTGGGGGAAACTTCTACCGATAAACTCATCTTT. Amino acid sequence: CACSTLGETSTDKLIF.

There are a few counts of this clone. It is likely a read error: a sequence one base away is far more abundant. V usage is TRDV2 and J usage is TRDJ1; possible D gene TRDD3, 6 bases. This CDR3 spans 14 amino acids. Germline V gene data show CDR1 as GEAIGNYY and CDR2 as EKD. The CDR3 sequence is CARDIWGATDKLIF. The DNA for the CDR3 is TGTGCCCGTGACATCTGGGGAGCCACCGATAAACTCATCTTT.

In regard to this clone: A much larger clone differs from this one at a single base, so this may be a read error. This same CDR3 is encoded by further DNA sequences in the sample. This chain joins TRDV2 and TRDJ3; TRDD3 agrees at 9 bases. Germline CDR1 and CDR2: GEAIGNYY and EKD. The CDR3 runs 18 residues. CDR3 amino acids: CACDTGGILAWDTRQMFF. For the CDR3, the DNA is TGTGCCTGTGACACCGGGGGGATACTCGCCTGGGACACCCGGCAGATGTTTTTC.

This clone is deemed medium-sized. Other DNA variants within this sample encode the same CDR3. J is TRDJ3 and V is TRDV2; weak D call: TRDD3 (6 bases). The CDR3 has 19 residues. Germline loops: CDR1 GEAIGNYY, CDR2 EKD. Trimming cost V 1 base and J 1 base, with 16 bases left between them. DNA of the CDR3: TGTGCCTGTGACACGGTGGGGATTCCTGAGTCCTGGGACACCCGACAGATGTTTTTC. Its translation is CACDTVGIPESWDTRQMFF.

This clone was observed a handful of times. TCRdb shows a much larger clone's protein in place of this DNA's translation, and the two differ at residue 5, likely through a read error; the protein shown is translated from the DNA. The gene calls are TRDV2 and TRDJ1; the match to TRDD3 covers 7 bases. With V trimmed by 3 bases and J by 8 bases, 14 bases remained unmatched. This CDR3 has 15 amino acids. Per the germline V gene, CDR1 is GEAIGNYY and CDR2 is EKD. This CDR3 is CACDAAGVGEKKLIF. The DNA of the CDR3 is TGTGCCTGTGACGCCGCCGGGGTGGGGGAGAAGAAACTCATCTTT.

This clone was recorded a few times. For this DNA, TCRdb reports the protein of a much larger clone, which diverges at residue 11, most likely from a read error; the protein presented here is translated directly from the DNA. The chain uses TRDV2 and TRDJ1; TRDD3 aligns across 8 bases. CDR1 and CDR2 (germline): GEAIGNYY, EKD. The ends lost 4 bases at V and 3 bases at J; junction bases unmatched: 12. CDR3 size: 16 residues. The CDR3, as DNA: TGTGCCTGTGATCTACTGGGGGGCGAGTACGCCGATAAACTCATCTTT. Translation gives CACDLLGGEYADKLIF.

This clone was counted only a few times. A much larger clone differs from this one at a single base, so this may be a read error. In the same sample, other DNA sequences code for this CDR3. The V gene is TRDV2, the J gene TRDJ1; 9 nucleotides agree with TRDD3. The CDR3 is 16 residues long. Germline CDR1 is GEAIGNYY and CDR2 is EKD. The CDR3 bases are TGTGCCTGTGACTGGGCTGGGGGATGGAGGACCGATAAGCTCATCTTT. Its translation is CACDWAGGWRTDKLIF.

This clone has more than one count but fewer than ten. The V gene is TRDV2, the J gene TRDJ1; 10 bases map to TRDD3. The CDR3 covers 17 residues. Trimming cost V 3 bases and J 0 bases; bases outside gene matches: 9. CDR1 is GEAIGNYY, CDR2 EKD, per germline. The CDR3 loop is CACDPVLGDRYTDKLIF. The CDR3 bases are TGTGCCTGTGACCCGGTACTGGGGGATCGATACACCGATAAACTCATCTTT.

In its sample, this clone ranks as medium-sized. The sample holds other DNA sequences that translate to the same CDR3. The CDR3 is CACDTVGAVYTDKLIF. The CDR3 DNA reads as TGTGCCTGTGACACGGTGGGGGCTGTGTACACCGATAAACTCATCTTT. The chain links TRDV2 to TRDJ1, with D possibly matching TRDD3 (6 bases). Trimming cost V 1 base and J 0 bases, with 14 bases left between them. CDR3 size: 16 residues. Germline V lookup: CDR1 GEAIGNYY, CDR2 EKD.

Worth noting for this clone: This is likely an artifact of a read error, given a far larger clone one base away. At the DNA level, this CDR3 is encoded by other sequences in the same sample as well. The V call is TRDV2, the J call TRDJ1; 13 bases align to TRDD3. CDR3 length: 18 amino acids. From germline, CDR1 is GEAIGNYY and CDR2 EKD. Here the CDR3 reads CACDDLLLGDTQSDKLIF. The DNA of the CDR3 is TGTGCCTGTGACGACCTATTACTGGGGGATACGCAATCCGACAAACTCATCTTT.

The sample holds a few counts of this clone. The chain has TRDV2 and TRDJ1; TRDD3 aligns across 10 bases. CDR1 and CDR2 from the germline V gene are GEAIGNYY and EKD. This CDR3 comprises 17 residues. V lost 3 bases and J lost 2; bases outside the gene matches: 11. In DNA, the CDR3 is TGTGCCTGTGACCAAGTACTGGGGGATGGAAGGACCGATAAACTCATCTTT. Its protein is CACDQVLGDGRTDKLIF.

This clone is judged large (0.1 to 1%). At the DNA level, this CDR3 is encoded by other sequences in the same sample as well. The genes are TRDV2 and TRDJ1; D might be TRDD3 (6 bases). CDR1 is GEAIGNYY and CDR2 is EKD in the germline V gene. The CDR3 contains 15 residues. V was clipped by 4 bases and J by 10 bases, with 24 bases between them. For the CDR3, the DNA is TGTGCCTGTGATGGGGTCGGCCTGGGGACTCTGGGACTCATCTTT. It translates to CACDGVGLGTLGLIF.

This clone is hyperexpanded in the sample. This sample includes further DNA sequences coding for the same CDR3. The chain has TRDV2 and TRDJ1, with unresolved D. Deletions cut 2 bases from V and 2 bases from J, with 8 bases between. Germline values: CDR1 GEAIGNYY, CDR2 EKD. The CDR3 covers 13 residues. In nucleotides, the CDR3 is TGTGCCTGTGACAGACTCGGAACCGATAAACTCATCTTT. This translates into CACDRLGTDKLIF.

This clone appeared a few times. The TCRdb record carries a much larger clone's protein, which differs from this DNA's translation at residue 10; a read error is the likely cause, and the protein listed here is the DNA translation. The V gene is TRDV2, the J gene TRDJ1; 10 nucleotides line up with TRDD3. The CDR3 covers 16 residues. V lost 3 bases to trimming and J lost 0 bases; unmatched junction nucleotides: 6. CDR1 and CDR2 from the germline V gene are GEAIGNYY and EKD. This CDR3 reads CACDGLTGGYTDKLIF. Here the CDR3 DNA reads TGTGCCTGTGACGGGCTTACTGGGGGATACACCGATAAACTCATCTTT.

This chain links TRDV2 with TRDJ1, with 8 positions matching TRDD3. The germline gives CDR1 GEAIGNYY, CDR2 EKD. The CDR3 runs 21 residues. The V gene end was trimmed by 3 bases and the J gene end by 1 base; junction bases not matched to a gene: 24. The CDR3 reads CACDPVLGGRPSDLITDKLIF. DNA for the CDR3: TGTGCCTGTGACCCCGTACTGGGGGGCCGACCCTCAGACCTGATCACCGATAAACTCATCTTT.

This clone was detected ten times or more. A far more abundant clone sits one base away, making this likely a read error. Other DNA sequences of this sample code for an identical CDR3. This chain uses TRDV2 with TRDJ1; 10 bases fit TRDD3. The CDR3 consists of 17 residues. The germline gives CDR1 GEAIGNYY, CDR2 EKD. Trimming at V came to 7 bases and at J to 4 bases, leaving 17 bases not matched to a gene. CDR3 in amino acids: CACDQVLGDLKYDKLIF. As DNA, the CDR3 is TGTGCCTGCGACCAAGTACTGGGGGATCTGAAGTACGATAAACTCATCTTT.